Listed below are T cell receptor beta chains from one sample, sequenced in a study of blood T cell repertoires in COVID-19. TCRdb's copy holds only in-frame clones and misses some; the assay was immunoSEQ multiplex PCR. The sample contains about 200,000 clones, over 80% of which appear only once. Material: peripheral blood. All receptors derive from a man in his 60s with COVID-19, enrolled during active disease. Both conserved end residues are trimmed from each CDR3. The order of the fields is D gene, V gene, CDR3 length, J gene, CDR3 protein. D genes are given only for firm matches.

>TRBD1|TRBV6-5|11|TRBJ1-2
ATRDRGRYGYT
>TRBD1|TRBV4-3|12|TRBJ1-2
ASSPSTGAGGYT
>TRBD1|TRBV5-5|15|TRBJ1-1
ASSLEGQGGVDTEAF
>-|TRBV24-1|12|TRBJ2-3
ATSFDSYEDTQY
>-|TRBV19|9|TRBJ2-5
ASSFRGTQY
>TRBD1|TRBV24-1|11|TRBJ2-1
ATSDPDRNEQF
>TRBD1|TRBV7-9|12|TRBJ2-3
ASSLASTGDTQY
>-|TRBV2|11|TRBJ1-1
ASRPGAGAEAF
>-|TRBV2|10|TRBJ1-5
ASSERGPTQH
>-|TRBV18|11|TRBJ2-3
ASSGPARDTQY
>TRBD2|TRBV5-1|13|TRBJ2-1
ASSPGGGAYNEQF
>TRBD2|TRBV5-4|14|TRBJ2-1
ASSLAGGRAYNEQF
>TRBD1|TRBV18|13|TRBJ1-2
ASSRDRDGSYGYT
>-|TRBV29-1|11|TRBJ2-7
SVDVAGAYEQY
>-|TRBV12-5|13|TRBJ1-1
ASGLVAREDTEAF
>TRBD1|TRBV15|13|TRBJ1-6
ATSDFRDRNSPLH
>-|TRBV9|12|TRBJ2-7
ASSVESAAYEQY
>-|TRBV24-1|13|TRBJ1-5
ATSDEAYGNQPQH
>-|TRBV3-1/TRBV3-2|10|TRBJ1-1
ASSQGTGSAF
>-|TRBV4-1|13|TRBJ1-3
ASSLGQASGNTIY
>-|TRBV4-2|13|TRBJ1-3
ASSQDLPAGNTIY
>-|TRBV5-4|13|TRBJ1-1
ASSLVGRMNTEAF
>-|TRBV24-1|13|TRBJ2-1
ATSRRGSSYNEQF
>TRBD2|TRBV11-2|15|TRBJ2-7
ASSLRGGNPSSYEQY
>-|TRBV2|10|TRBJ1-4
ASRGGGEKLF
>-|TRBV6-6|10|TRBJ2-1
ASSSPGDEQF
>-|TRBV30|12|TRBJ1-2
AWSVMAGPGGYT
>TRBD1|TRBV28|11|TRBJ1-2
ASSFYDRGGYT
>-|TRBV12-5|11|TRBJ1-2
ASGPRQGYGYT
>-|TRBV20-1|9|TRBJ2-1
SAPNFNEQF
>-|TRBV18|14|TRBJ1-3
ASSPTQGGSGNTIY
>-|TRBV27|11|TRBJ1-2
ASSPGPWHGYT
>TRBD1|TRBV6-6|12|TRBJ1-2
ASRETGLDYGYT
>-|TRBV3-1/TRBV3-2|13|TRBJ1-4
ASSGGGQGNEKLF
>-|TRBV6-5|10|TRBJ2-7
ASSREGYEQY
>TRBD1|TRBV11-2|12|TRBJ1-1
ASSFGQGTTEAF
>TRBD1|TRBV18|13|TRBJ1-4
ASSRRQGTGEKLF
>-|TRBV24-1|12|TRBJ2-1
ATSDLRQFNEQF
>-|TRBV5-8|13|TRBJ1-5
ASSLATGGGQPQH
>TRBD2|TRBV29-1|11|TRBJ2-1
SVEILAGGEQF
>-|TRBV16|14|TRBJ2-7
ASSPMGGASYDEQY
>TRBD1|TRBV5-4|12|TRBJ2-7
ASSPTGITHEQY